Presented here are 20 T cell receptor beta chains from one specimen sequenced in a study of Graves' ophthalmopathy and Graves' hyperthyroidism. Amplification of the TCR beta CDR3 regions used RNA transcripts (as template). RT-PCR with HTBI primers came first, then second-round multiplex PCR. Each CDR3 protein gets one entry after TCRdb re-called the multiplex PCR reads with MiXCR. Of 200,000 to 250,000 distinct CDR3 sequences listed, around a fifth are singletons. Sequenced: peripheral blood. The origin of the receptors is a woman aged 50 to 60 with Graves' ophthalmopathy.

This chain links TRBV20-1 with TRBJ1-2; D is possibly TRBD1 (5 bases). Germline lookup yields CDR1 DFQATT and CDR2 SNEGSKA (reference sequence). V was trimmed by 5 bases and J by 5 bases, leaving 9 bases between them. This CDR3 has 11 residues. CDR3 DNA sequence: TGCAGTGCTGGAGGGGCGTATGGCTACACCTTC. Protein product: CSAGGAYGYTF.

This clonotype was seen many times. The chain is built from TRBV2 and TRBJ1-1, with TRBD1 matching 7 bases. Germline CDR1 reads SNHLY; CDR2 reads FYNNEI. The CDR3 covers 15 residues. The trim removed 6 bases at V and 3 bases at J, leaving 10 bases unmatched. The CDR3 DNA is TGTGCCAGCAGCTCACAGGGGACGATTGACACTGAAGCTTTCTTT. Residues: CASSSQGTIDTEAFF.

Ten or more counts support this clonotype. This chain uses TRBV20-1 with TRBJ2-7; 10 positions match TRBD1. The junction had 4 bases not matched to a gene; V was cut back by 3 bases and J by 2 bases. Germline V gene data show CDR1 as DFQATT and CDR2 as SNEGSKA (reference sequence). The CDR3 extends over 14 amino acids. Written as DNA, the CDR3 is TGCAGTGCTAGGGAGGGACAGGGGCCCTACGAGCAGTACTTC. This sequence encodes CSAREGQGPYEQYF.

This clonotype was recorded at least ten times. V usage is TRBV6-5 and J usage is TRBJ2-7, with D perhaps assigned TRBD1 or TRBD2 (5 bases each). In germline, CDR1 is MNHEY, CDR2 SVGAGI. The CDR3 sequence is 15 residues long. The V end was cut by 0 bases, the J end by 6 bases, with 15 bases between. The CDR3 DNA sequence: TGTGCCAGCAGTTACTCACTGAGGGGCTCAGGCGAGCAGTACTTC. It codes for CASSYSLRGSGEQYF.

This clonotype was recorded at least ten times. V usage is TRBV11-2 and J usage is TRBJ2-7; D is unresolved. Per the germline V gene, CDR1 is SGHAT and CDR2 is FQNNGV. The CDR3 covers 14 residues. The germline V and J ends were trimmed by 5 bases and 2 bases, with 13 bases remaining between them. In DNA form, the CDR3 reads TGTGCCAGCAGCGTGCTCCGGTTCGCCTACGAGCAGTACTTC. Translating it yields CASSVLRFAYEQYF.

The V gene is TRBV15, the J gene TRBJ1-5; TRBD1 might be the D (5 bases). Germline CDR1 LNHNV, CDR2 YYDKDF (reference sequence). There are 17 residues in the CDR3. Trimming left V 0 bases short and J 3 bases short, with 15 bases between. The CDR3 region is CATSRDGDGANNQPQHF. The CDR3 region has the DNA TGTGCCACCAGCAGAGATGGGGACGGAGCTAACAATCAGCCCCAGCATTTT. Drawing the rest from reference TRBV15 and TRBJ1-5, the complete variable domain is DAMVIQNPRYQVTQFGKPVTLSCSQTLNHNVMYWYQQKSSQAPKLLFHYYDKDFNNEADTPDNFQSRRPNTSFCFLDIRSPGLGDTAMYLCATSRDGDGANNQPQHFGDGTRLSIL.

This clonotype was detected ten times or more. The V call is TRBV18, the J call TRBJ1-1; no definite D call. The germline CDR1 and CDR2 sequences are KGHSH and LQKENI. With 3 bases removed from V and 1 base from J, the gap between germline ends came to 9 bases. The CDR3 runs 14 residues. CDR3: CASSPTQANTEAFF. The CDR3 nucleotides are TGTGCCAGCTCACCGACTCAGGCGAACACTGAAGCTTTCTTT.

The chain couples TRBV10-1 to TRBJ1-1, with a possible D match to TRBD1 (5 bases). The CDR3 totals 15 residues. Looked up from germline, CDR1 is WNHNN and CDR2 is SYGVQD (reference sequence). Trimming pared 6 bases from V and 1 base from J, leaving 15 bases between. The CDR3 region is CASRTPGRQNTEAFF. Written as DNA, the CDR3 is TGCGCCAGCAGGACGCCGGGACGGCAGAACACTGAAGCTTTCTTT.

This clonotype was counted many times. The chain links TRBV28 to TRBJ2-7; TRBD2 matches 10 bases. Germline lookup yields CDR1 MDHEN and CDR2 SYDVKM. V shed 3 bases, J shed 6 bases, and the junction held 5 bases outside the gene matches. The CDR3 spans 14 residues. In DNA, the CDR3 is TGTGCCAGCAGTTTCGGGACTAGCGTCTCCGAGCAGTACTTC. Its protein is CASSFGTSVSEQYF.

This clonotype was picked up many times. The chain couples TRBV5-1 to TRBJ2-5, with 11 bases matching TRBD2. CDR1 is SGHRS and CDR2 is YFSETQ in the germline V gene. V shed 2 bases, J shed 3 bases, and the junction held 6 bases outside the gene matches. This CDR3 region has 16 residues. This chain's CDR3 is CASSFRTSGLEETQYF. The CDR3 nucleotides are TGCGCCAGCAGCTTCAGGACTAGCGGGTTGGAAGAGACCCAGTACTTC.

Turning to this clonotype: At one end the junction does not follow the germline gene, possibly because of a read error. This chain connects TRBV5-1 to TRBJ2-5, with 8 bases that match TRBD2. From germline, CDR1 is SGHRS and CDR2 YFSETQ. This CDR3 spans 19 amino acids. The CDR3 DNA sequence: TGCGTCAGCAGCCCCCTGATTAGCGGGAATCCCCAGTACCAAGAGACCCAGTACTTC. It translates to CVSSPLISGNPQYQETQYF.

This clonotype was recorded many times. CDR3 in amino acids: CASSPGTLQETQYF. The CDR3 DNA is TGTGCCAGCAGCCCTGGGACACTTCAAGAGACCCAGTACTTC. This chain joins TRBV9 and TRBJ2-5; tentatively, D is TRBD1 (6 bases). The CDR3 loop spans 14 amino acids. The germline V gene encodes CDR1 SGDLS and CDR2 YYNGEE. V lost 4 bases, J lost 2 bases, and 12 bases lay in between.

This clonotype was seen ten or more times. The chain uses TRBV12-3 or TRBV12-4 and TRBJ1-3; tentative D call: TRBD1 (6 bases). The CDR3 extends over 18 amino acids. V was clipped by 6 bases and J by 0 bases, with 21 bases between them. The CDR3 reads CASRETRGYASSGNTIYF. The CDR3 DNA reads as TGTGCCAGCAGGGAAACCAGGGGCTACGCCAGCTCTGGAAACACCATATATTTT.

The genes are TRBV7-3 and TRBJ1-5; D is perhaps TRBD1 (5 bases). Germline V CDR1 and CDR2: SGHTA, FQGTGA. This CDR3 region has 16 residues. The V gene lost 4 bases and the J gene lost 0 bases, with 13 bases spanning the gap. CDR3 sequence reads: CASSYETVTSNQPQHF. As DNA, the CDR3 is TGTGCCAGCAGCTATGAGACAGTTACTAGCAATCAGCCCCAGCATTTT.

This clonotype was found many times. This chain connects TRBV13 to TRBJ2-7, with 8 bases matching TRBD1. The V segment lost 5 bases and the J segment 3 bases; nucleotides outside the gene matches: 3. Germline V gene lookup returns CDR1 PRHDT and CDR2 FYEKMQ (reference sequence). This CDR3 is 13 amino acids long. For the CDR3, the DNA is TGTGCCAGCAGCAGAGGACAGGGCTACGAGCAGTACTTC. This codes for CASSRGQGYEQYF.

This clonotype was seen many times. This chain links TRBV29-1 with TRBJ2-7; D is unclear. The ends were cut back, 4 bases at V and 0 bases at J, with 13 bases in the middle. The length of the CDR3 is 14 residues. Germline V gene sequence: CDR1 SQVTM, CDR2 ANQGSEA. The CDR3 spells CSVGAAGRSYEQYF. Here the CDR3 DNA reads TGCAGCGTTGGTGCTGCCGGCCGCTCCTACGAGCAGTACTTC.

This clonotype was seen ten or more times. The rearrangement joins TRBV5-6 to TRBJ2-7; D gene uncertain. V lost 1 base and J 0 bases, leaving 8 bases between the germline ends. CDR1 and CDR2 from the germline V gene are SGHDT and YYEEEE. The CDR3 is 14 amino acids. This CDR3 reads CASSLFSNSYEQYF. In DNA form, the CDR3 reads TGTGCCAGCAGCTTGTTTAGCAACTCCTACGAGCAGTACTTC.

This clonotype was seen a single time. The chain has TRBV28 and TRBJ1-2, with TRBD1 matching 10 bases. There are 15 residues in the CDR3. Germline loops: CDR1 MDHEN, CDR2 SYDVKM. V was clipped by 6 bases and J by 9 bases; unmatched bases: 13. The DNA of the CDR3 is TGTGCCAGCAGCTCACCTTCGGGGACAGGGGATCGCTACACCTTC. The encoded protein is CASSSPSGTGDRYTF.

The table lists this clonotype with a few counts. The genes are TRBV30 and TRBJ1-1; D perhaps matches TRBD1 (5 bases). CDR1 GTSNPN and CDR2 SVGIG come from the germline V gene (reference sequence). V lost 5 bases and J 4 bases, leaving 11 bases between the germline ends. The CDR3 loop spans 12 amino acids. CDR3 bases: TGTGCCTGGGAGGGGTCGGGCACTGAAGCTTTCTTT. Translating it yields CAWEGSGTEAFF. The full variable domain, in which reference TRBV30 and TRBJ1-1 provide the parts outside the CDR3, is SQTIHQWPATLVQPVGSPLSLECTVEGTSNPNLYWYRQAAGRGLQLLFYSVGIGQISSEVPQNLSASRPQDRQFILSSKKLLLSDSGFYLCAWEGSGTEAFFGQGTRLTVV.

This clonotype was counted at least ten times. The CDR3 DNA is TGTGCCAGCAGCCCCCCGGACAGGGTTGGCGAGCAGTACTTC. Translating gives CASSPPDRVGEQYF. V gene TRBV7-2 combines with J gene TRBJ2-7; TRBD1 matches at 8 bases. The CDR3 covers 14 residues. Losses at the gene ends were 5 bases for V and 6 bases for J; bases not matched to a gene: 9. Germline V gene data show CDR1 as SGHTA and CDR2 as FQGNSA. Full variable domain (rest looked up from reference TRBV7-2 and TRBJ2-7): GAGVSQSPSNKVTEKGKDVELRCDPISGHTALYWYRQSLGQGLEFLIYFQGNSAPDKSGLPSDRFSAERTGGSVSTLTIQRTQQEDSAVYLCASSPPDRVGEQYFGPGTRLTVT.